The T cell receptor beta chain described here comes from a study of blood T cell repertoires in COVID-19. The germline CDR1 and CDR2 sequences are GTSNPN and SVGIG (reference sequence). This CDR3 has 13 residues. J was trimmed by 8 bases and V by 2 bases; bases with no gene match: 8. Assay: immunoSEQ multiplex PCR; the TCRdb copy retains only in-frame clones and omits some. The repertoire holds about 500,000 clones, with roughly 87% as singletons. Two consecutive negative NP/OP PCR tests, clearance, or resolved symptoms defined Cohort 3 recovery. This TCR was sampled from a woman younger than 35 who had recovered from COVID-19. The genes are TRBV30 and TRBJ1-2; 7 bases are a match to TRBD1. Specimen: PBMCs or T cells enriched from blood (not recorded which). The CDR3: CAWSIGQGGGYTF. In nucleotides, the CDR3 is TGTGCCTGGAGTATCGGGCAGGGGGGAGGCTACACCTTC.